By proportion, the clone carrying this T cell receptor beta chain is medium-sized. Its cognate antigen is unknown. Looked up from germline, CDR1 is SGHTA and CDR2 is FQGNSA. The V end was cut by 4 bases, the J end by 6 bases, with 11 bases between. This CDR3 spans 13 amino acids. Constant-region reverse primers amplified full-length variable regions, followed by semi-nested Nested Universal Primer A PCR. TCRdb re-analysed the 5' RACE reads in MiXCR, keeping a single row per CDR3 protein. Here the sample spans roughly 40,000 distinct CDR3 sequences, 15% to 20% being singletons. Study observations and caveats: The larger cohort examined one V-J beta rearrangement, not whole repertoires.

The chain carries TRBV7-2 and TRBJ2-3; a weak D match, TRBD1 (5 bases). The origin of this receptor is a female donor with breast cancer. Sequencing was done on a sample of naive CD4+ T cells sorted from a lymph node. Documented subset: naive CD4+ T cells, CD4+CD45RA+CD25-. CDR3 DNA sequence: TGTGCCAGCAGCTCTCAGGGCCCTGATACGCAGTATTTT. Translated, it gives CASSSQGPDTQYF.